The source of this T cell receptor (beta chain) is a study of cytomegalovirus exposure and HLA in healthy donors. Notes on the study in general: Across donors, most TCRs were seen rarely, yet some public ones were widespread.

This clone was recorded only once. Its matching antigen is unknown. V lost 5 bases, J lost 2 bases, and 17 bases lay in between. The CDR3 contains 16 residues. The V gene's germline CDR1 is SGHVS and CDR2 FQNEAQ. The primer mix had 60 Vbeta and 13 Jbeta primers. Produced via immunoSEQ multiplex PCR; TCRdb's table is partial and in-frame only. In the table there are 110,000 or so clones, around 73% of which are singletons. This chain uses TRBV7-8 with TRBJ2-3; no definite D call. The sequence came from a woman aged 25-40 years in good health and CMV-seropositive. The sequencing input was PBMCs. CDR3 sequence reads: CASSLRLYPPTDTQYF. For the CDR3, the DNA is TGTGCCAGCAGCCTCAGACTTTACCCCCCCACAGATACGCAGTATTTT.